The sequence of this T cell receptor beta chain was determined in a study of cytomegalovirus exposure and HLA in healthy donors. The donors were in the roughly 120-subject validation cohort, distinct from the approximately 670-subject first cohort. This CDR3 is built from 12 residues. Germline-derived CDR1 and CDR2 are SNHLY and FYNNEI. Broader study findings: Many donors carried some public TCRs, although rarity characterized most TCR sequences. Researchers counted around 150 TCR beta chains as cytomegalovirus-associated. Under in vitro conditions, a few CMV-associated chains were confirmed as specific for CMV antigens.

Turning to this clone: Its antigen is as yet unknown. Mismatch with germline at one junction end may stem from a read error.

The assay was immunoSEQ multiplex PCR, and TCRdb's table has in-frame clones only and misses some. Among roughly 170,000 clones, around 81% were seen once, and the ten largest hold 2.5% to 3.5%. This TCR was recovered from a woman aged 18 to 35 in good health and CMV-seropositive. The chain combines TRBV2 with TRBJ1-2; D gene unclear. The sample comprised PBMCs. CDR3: CASLSRRNLYLF. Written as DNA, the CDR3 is TGTGCCAGCCTATCGCGTCGTAATCTTTATCTCTTC.